Below, 4 T cell receptor beta chains from the same sample are listed, as sequenced in a study of blood T cells in healthy people across ages. Using a J-beta primer mix together with a sample-barcoded 5' primer, a second PCR was run for roughly 6 to 11 cycles. In TCRdb, the 5' RACE reads were re-called with MiXCR into one record per CDR3 protein. The repertoire holds approximately 600,000 distinct CDR3 sequences, with about 53% as singletons. Specimen: blood. These receptors all stem from a man aged 55 to 70 in good health.

The chain carries TRBV5-1 and TRBJ2-6; D could derive from TRBD1 or TRBD2 (5 bases each). The CDR3 has 15 amino acids. The germline V and J ends were trimmed by 5 bases and 0 bases, with 9 bases remaining between them. Looked up from germline, CDR1 is SGHRS and CDR2 is YFSETQ. The CDR3 coding sequence is TGCGCCAGCAGTGGGACGGCCTCTGGGGCCAACGTCCTGACTTTC. Amino acids: CASSGTASGANVLTF.

The chain is built from TRBV7-9 and TRBJ2-1; 8 nucleotides match TRBD1. V lost 10 bases to trimming and J lost 6 bases; unmatched junction nucleotides: 8. This CDR3 region has 13 residues. Germline-derived CDR1 and CDR2 are SEHNR and FQNEAQ (reference sequence). The CDR3 loop is CATQRGTGNEQFF. CDR3 nucleotides: TGTGCCACCCAACGGGGGACAGGCAATGAGCAGTTCTTC.

The sample holds a few counts of this clonotype. The rearrangement links TRBV7-2 to TRBJ2-1, with D perhaps matching TRBD2 (6 bases). The CDR3 runs to 15 residues. Trimming took off 5 bases at V and 5 bases at J, with 16 bases between the two ends. The germline CDR1 and CDR2 sequences are SGHTA and FQGNSA. CDR3 sequence reads: CASSAVVGLNNEQFF. Here the CDR3 DNA reads TGTGCCAGCAGCGCAGTAGTGGGACTCAACAATGAGCAGTTCTTC.

The gene calls are TRBV12-3 or TRBV12-4 and TRBJ1-2; the D gene is possibly TRBD1 (5 bases). The V and J ends lost 7 bases and 4 bases respectively, with 16 bases between them. This CDR3 region has 14 residues. The CDR3 loop reads CASTRHGGFYGYTF. The CDR3, as DNA: TGTGCCAGCACCCGACATGGGGGGTTCTATGGCTACACCTTC.